What follows is one T cell receptor (beta chain) and its context. Its specificity is unknown. The CDR3 is 16 amino acids. Germline trimming cut 0 bases from V and 4 bases from J; bases unmatched to any gene: 5. In germline, CDR1 is PRHDT, CDR2 FYEKMQ (reference sequence). The data were obtained in a study of regulatory T cells in long-lasting Graves disease. Study observations and caveats: Persistent disease was associated with favored TRBV28 usage and with favored use of TRBJ1-2 and TRBJ2-5. Thyroid tissue went unstudied; only peripheral blood was examined.

Library construction for TCR beta used iRepertoire HTBI primers and Arm-PCR of CDR3 regions. TCRdb fed the multiplex PCR reads into MiXCR, producing one record per CDR3 protein. The table has some 250,000 distinct CDR3 sequences, roughly 18% seen once. The time point denotes: newly diagnosed GD, antithyroid drugs for less than 3 months. The TCR library was made from RNA that had been extracted from PBMCs in TRIzol. In Xi'an, China, an endocrinology department was the source of patients. The rearrangement uses TRBV13 and TRBJ2-1, with 8 bases that match TRBD2. Sequences were derived from peripheral blood mononuclear cells (PBMCs), sampled at new diagnosis, from a patient treated with antithyroid drugs. This TCR was recovered from a female donor with Graves disease. The CDR3 bases are TGTGCCAGCAGCTTAGGTCCTAGCGGGTTTTACAATGAGCAGTTCTTC. Translating gives CASSLGPSGFYNEQFF.